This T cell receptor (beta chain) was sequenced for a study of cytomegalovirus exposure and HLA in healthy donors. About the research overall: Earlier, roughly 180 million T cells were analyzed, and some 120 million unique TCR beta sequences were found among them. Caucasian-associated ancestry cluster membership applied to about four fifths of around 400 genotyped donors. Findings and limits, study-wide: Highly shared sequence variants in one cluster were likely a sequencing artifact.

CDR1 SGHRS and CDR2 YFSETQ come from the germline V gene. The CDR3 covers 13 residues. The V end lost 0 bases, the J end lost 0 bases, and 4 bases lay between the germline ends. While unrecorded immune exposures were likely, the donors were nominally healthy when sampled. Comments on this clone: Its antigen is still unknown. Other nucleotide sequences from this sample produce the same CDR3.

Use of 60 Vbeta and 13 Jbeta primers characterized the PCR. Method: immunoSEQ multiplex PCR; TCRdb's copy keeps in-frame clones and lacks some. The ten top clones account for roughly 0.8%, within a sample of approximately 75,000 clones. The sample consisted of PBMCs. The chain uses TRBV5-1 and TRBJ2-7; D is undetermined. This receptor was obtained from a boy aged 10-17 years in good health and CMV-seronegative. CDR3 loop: CASSLASSYEQYF. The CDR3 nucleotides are TGCGCCAGCAGCTTGGCATCCTCCTACGAGCAGTACTTC.